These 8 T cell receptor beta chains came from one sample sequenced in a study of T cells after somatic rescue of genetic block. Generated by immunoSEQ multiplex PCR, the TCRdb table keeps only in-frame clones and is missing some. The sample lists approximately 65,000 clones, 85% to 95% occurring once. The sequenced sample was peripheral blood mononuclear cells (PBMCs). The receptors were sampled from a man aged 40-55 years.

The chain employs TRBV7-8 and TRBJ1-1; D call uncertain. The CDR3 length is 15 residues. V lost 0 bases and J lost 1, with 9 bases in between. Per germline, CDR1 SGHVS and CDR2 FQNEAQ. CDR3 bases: TGTGCCAGCAGCTTAGCCCGGACGCCGAACACTGAAGCTTTCTTT. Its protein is CASSLARTPNTEAFF.

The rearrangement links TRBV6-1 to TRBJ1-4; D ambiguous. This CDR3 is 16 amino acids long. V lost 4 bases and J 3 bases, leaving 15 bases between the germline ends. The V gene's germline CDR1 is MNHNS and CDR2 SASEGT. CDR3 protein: CASSGGWNEANEKLFF. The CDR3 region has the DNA TGTGCCAGCAGTGGGGGATGGAACGAGGCTAATGAAAAACTGTTTTTT.

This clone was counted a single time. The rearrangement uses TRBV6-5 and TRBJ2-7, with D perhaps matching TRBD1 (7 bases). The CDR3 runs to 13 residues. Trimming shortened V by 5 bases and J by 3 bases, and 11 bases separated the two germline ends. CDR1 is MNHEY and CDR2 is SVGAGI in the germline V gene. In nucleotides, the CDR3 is TGTGCCAGCAGTCTCCAGGGGGGCTACGAGCAGTACTTC. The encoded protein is CASSLQGGYEQYF.

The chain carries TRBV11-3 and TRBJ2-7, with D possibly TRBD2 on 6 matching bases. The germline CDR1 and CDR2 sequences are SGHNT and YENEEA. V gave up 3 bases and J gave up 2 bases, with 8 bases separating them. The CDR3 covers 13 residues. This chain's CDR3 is CASSFGGAYEQYF. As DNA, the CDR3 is TGTGCCAGCAGCTTCGGCGGGGCCTACGAGCAGTACTTC. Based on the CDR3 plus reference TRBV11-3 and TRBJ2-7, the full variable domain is EAGVVQSPRYKIIEKKQPVAFWCNPISGHNTLYWYLQNLGQGPELLIRYENEEAVDDSQLPKDRFSAERLKGVDSTLKIQPAELGDSAVYLCASSFGGAYEQYFGPGTRLTVT.

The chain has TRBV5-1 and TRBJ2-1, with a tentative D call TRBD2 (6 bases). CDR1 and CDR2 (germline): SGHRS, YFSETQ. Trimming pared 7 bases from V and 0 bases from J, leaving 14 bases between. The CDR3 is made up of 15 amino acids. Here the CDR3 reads CASALADSSYNEQFF. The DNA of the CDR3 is TGCGCCAGCGCCTTAGCGGATAGCTCCTACAATGAGCAGTTCTTC.

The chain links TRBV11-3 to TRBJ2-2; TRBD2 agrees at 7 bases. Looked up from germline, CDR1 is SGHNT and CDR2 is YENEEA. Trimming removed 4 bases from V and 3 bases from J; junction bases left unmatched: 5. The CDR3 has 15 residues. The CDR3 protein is CASSSGGGHTGELFF. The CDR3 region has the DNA TGTGCCAGCAGCTCCGGGGGAGGGCACACCGGGGAGCTGTTTTTT. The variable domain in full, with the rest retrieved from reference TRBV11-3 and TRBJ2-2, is EAGVVQSPRYKIIEKKQPVAFWCNPISGHNTLYWYLQNLGQGPELLIRYENEEAVDDSQLPKDRFSAERLKGVDSTLKIQPAELGDSAVYLCASSSGGGHTGELFFGEGSRLTVL.

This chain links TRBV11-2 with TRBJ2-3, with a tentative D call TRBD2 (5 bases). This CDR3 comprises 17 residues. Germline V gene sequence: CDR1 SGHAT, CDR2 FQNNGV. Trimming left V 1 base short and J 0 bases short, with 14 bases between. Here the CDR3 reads CASSLGVAGPSTDTQYF. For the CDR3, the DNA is TGTGCCAGCAGCTTAGGCGTTGCGGGTCCTAGCACAGATACGCAGTATTTT.

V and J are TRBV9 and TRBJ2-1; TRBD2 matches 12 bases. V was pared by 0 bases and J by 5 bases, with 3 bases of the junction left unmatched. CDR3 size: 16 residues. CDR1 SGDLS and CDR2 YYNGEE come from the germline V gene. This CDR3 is CASSVGLAGGHNEQFF. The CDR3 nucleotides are TGTGCCAGCAGCGTAGGTCTAGCGGGGGGGCACAATGAGCAGTTCTTC.